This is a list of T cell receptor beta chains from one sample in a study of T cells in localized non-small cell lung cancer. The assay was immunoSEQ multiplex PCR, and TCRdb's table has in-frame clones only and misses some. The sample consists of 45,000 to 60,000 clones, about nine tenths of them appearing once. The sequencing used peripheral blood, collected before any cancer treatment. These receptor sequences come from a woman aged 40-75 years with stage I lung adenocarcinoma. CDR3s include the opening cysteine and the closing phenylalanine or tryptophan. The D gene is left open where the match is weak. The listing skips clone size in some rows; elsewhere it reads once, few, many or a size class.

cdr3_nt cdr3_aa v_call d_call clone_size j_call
TGTGCCAGCAGATGGACAGGGGATCGCGAGCAGTACTTC CASRWTGDREQYF TRBV6-5 TRBD1 NA TRBJ2-7
TGTGCCACCAGCAGACCGCAAGCAGATACGCAGTATTTT CATSRPQADTQYF TRBV15 NA NA TRBJ2-3
TGTGCCAGTAGTGCCCCTCGGGGTAGCGGGGGCCCTACTTCCACCGGGGAGCTGTTTTTT CASSAPRGSGGPTSTGELFF TRBV19 TRBD2 NA TRBJ2-2
TGTGCCAGCAGCTCCCAGGGGAACACTGAAGCTTTCTTT CASSSQGNTEAFF TRBV11-3 NA NA TRBJ1-1
TGTGCCTGGAGTACCAACCTGAACACTGAAGCTTTCTTT CAWSTNLNTEAFF TRBV30 NA NA TRBJ1-1
TGTGCCAGCAGTTACTCACCGGGACAGGGGACTTCACCCCTCCACTTT CASSYSPGQGTSPLHF TRBV6-5 TRBD1 NA TRBJ1-6
TGTGCCAGCAGCGTAGCGAAGGGAACTTGGGGCTACACCTTC CASSVAKGTWGYTF TRBV9 NA NA TRBJ1-2
TGTGCCAGCAGCTTAGCGGTGCGGGGTGTAACCGGGGAGCTGTTTTTT CASSLAVRGVTGELFF TRBV7-6 NA NA TRBJ2-2
TGTGCCAGCAGCTTCGACAGTTTGGGAAATTCACCCCTCCACTTT CASSFDSLGNSPLHF TRBV7-8 NA NA TRBJ1-6
TGTGCCAGCAGTCCAGGGGGAGGAAGCAATCAGCCCCAGCATTTT CASSPGGGSNQPQHF TRBV5-5 TRBD1 NA TRBJ1-5
TGTGCCAGCAGCTTAGATGGGGCGAGGGCAGTTGAAGCTTTCTTT CASSLDGARAVEAFF TRBV7-9 NA NA TRBJ1-1
TGCGCCAGCAGCTTGGCTGGCGGGGGGTGGGATGAGCAGTTCTTC CASSLAGGGWDEQFF TRBV5-1 TRBD2 NA TRBJ2-1
TGTGCCAGCAGCTTACGGGGGGGCCTCAACGAGCAGTACTTC CASSLRGGLNEQYF TRBV7-2 TRBD2 NA TRBJ2-7
TGTGCCAGCAGCCCGTCGACGGGGCGAGCTTTCTTT CASSPSTGRAFF TRBV7-2 NA NA TRBJ1-1
TGTGCCAGCAGCTTCCAGCGGGGTAACGACAATGAGCAGTTCTTC CASSFQRGNDNEQFF TRBV7-6 TRBD2 NA TRBJ2-1
TGCGCCAGCAGCCATGGGACAGGGGGCACTGGGGCCAACGTCCTGACTTTC CASSHGTGGTGANVLTF TRBV5-1 TRBD1 few TRBJ2-6
TGTGCCAGCAGCGCCGGAACAGGGGGCAATTCACCCCTCCACTTT CASSAGTGGNSPLHF TRBV9 TRBD1 NA TRBJ1-6
TGTGCCAGCGGCCGGACAGGAACTTATAGCAATCAGCCCCAGCATTTT CASGRTGTYSNQPQHF TRBV27 TRBD1 few TRBJ1-5
TGTGCCAGCAGTGACCTCCCACTAGCGGGGGGCCCGGGCTCCTACAATGAGCAGTTCTTC CASSDLPLAGGPGSYNEQFF TRBV2 TRBD2 NA TRBJ2-1
TGTGCCAGCAGTGAATTAACGGCAGCCCCAGATACGCAGTATTTT CASSELTAAPDTQYF TRBV6-1 NA once TRBJ2-3
TGTGCCAGCAGCTTTGAGGCAGGGTTCAACGAGCAGTACTTC CASSFEAGFNEQYF TRBV7-9 NA NA TRBJ2-7
TGTGCCTGGAGCGGGGGGGCGTTTGGGACGCAGTATTTT CAWSGGAFGTQYF TRBV30 TRBD2 NA TRBJ2-3
TGCGCCAGCAGCTTGCAGGGAAGAAGCGAGACCCAGTACTTC CASSLQGRSETQYF TRBV5-1 NA NA TRBJ2-5
TGTGCCAGCAGCGACCAGCCCCAGCATTTT CASSDQPQHF TRBV7-6 NA few TRBJ1-5
TGCGCCAGCAGCTTGGGGAAGGCATTTGGTACAGATACGCAGTATTTT CASSLGKAFGTDTQYF TRBV5-1 NA NA TRBJ2-3
TGCAGCGTTGTAGTGGACAACTATGGCTACACCTTC CSVVVDNYGYTF TRBV29-1 NA NA TRBJ1-2
TGTGCCAGCAGCTTAGGTGGCAGGGGGATTGGAGGCTACACCTTC CASSLGGRGIGGYTF TRBV7-8 TRBD1 NA TRBJ1-2
TGTGCCAGCACGACCCGGCGTGCAGGGGGGGACAATGAGCAGTTCTTC CASTTRRAGGDNEQFF TRBV7-9 NA NA TRBJ2-1
TGTGCCAGCAGCTTGATAGGGGTAGATACGCAGTATTTT CASSLIGVDTQYF TRBV5-6 NA once TRBJ2-3
TGCGCCAGCAGCTTGGAACAGGGTTACACCATATATTTT CASSLEQGYTIYF TRBV5-1 NA NA TRBJ1-3
TGTGCCATAAGCAGTCCCAACCAGGGATTTCAAAATGAAAAACTGTTTTTT CAISSPNQGFQNEKLFF TRBV28 NA NA TRBJ1-4
TGCGCCAGCAGTATGACAGGGAATGAGCAGTACTTC CASSMTGNEQYF TRBV10-2 TRBD1 NA TRBJ2-7
TGTGCCAGCAGTTTCGGGGGGAACACTGAAGCTTTCTTT CASSFGGNTEAFF TRBV28 NA once TRBJ1-1
TGCGCCAGCAGCTTCCGGACAGGTTCAACTAATGAAAAACTGTTTTTT CASSFRTGSTNEKLFF TRBV5-1 TRBD1 NA TRBJ1-4
TGTGCCAGTAGACCTGATGGGGGCCCTAACTATGGCTACACCTTC CASRPDGGPNYGYTF TRBV19 NA NA TRBJ1-2
TGTGCCAGCAGCTTAGGGCGACAGTCCTACGAGCAGTACTTC CASSLGRQSYEQYF TRBV7-2 NA NA TRBJ2-7
TGTGCCAGCAGCGTAGGGGCAAGGGGAAGCTACGAGCAGTACTTC CASSVGARGSYEQYF TRBV9 NA NA TRBJ2-7
TGCGCCAGCAGTAGAGGCAGGGAGATTGAAGCTTTCTTT CASSRGREIEAFF TRBV5-1 NA NA TRBJ1-1
TGTGCCAGCAGTGATTTTACGGGGGGCGAGCAGTACTTC CASSDFTGGEQYF TRBV25-1 TRBD2 NA TRBJ2-7
TGCGCCAGCAGCCCCTTGGGGCAGGGAAATGAAAAACTGTTTTTT CASSPLGQGNEKLFF TRBV4-1 NA NA TRBJ1-4
TGTGCCAGCAGCGTAGCTGGGACCCACTCACCCCTCCACTTT CASSVAGTHSPLHF TRBV9 NA NA TRBJ1-6
TGCAGCGTTGTTCCGGGGTCCACTGGAAACACCATATATTTT CSVVPGSTGNTIYF TRBV29-1 NA NA TRBJ1-3
TGTGCCAGCAGTTTCCCCCTGTCTCAGGGAGAAGGGACAGGACGCTACGAGCAGTACTTC CASSFPLSQGEGTGRYEQYF TRBV28 TRBD1 NA TRBJ2-7
TGTGCCAGCAGCTCCAATCTCCTAGAGACCCAGTACTTC CASSSNLLETQYF TRBV11-2 NA NA TRBJ2-5
TGTGCCAGCATCTTACCGGGACAGGGTCTCTACGAGCAGTACTTC CASILPGQGLYEQYF TRBV21-1 NA NA TRBJ2-7
TGTGCCAGCACCGTAGCGGGGGGGCAATACGAGCAGTACTTC CASTVAGGQYEQYF TRBV6-5 TRBD2 once TRBJ2-7
TGCGCCAGCAGCCAAGATCCGGGGCGGTGGAACACTGAAGCTTTCTTT CASSQDPGRWNTEAFF TRBV4-1 NA NA TRBJ1-1
TGTGCCAGCAGCTCGTTTTTAGCGGGGAGGTACGAGCAGTACTTC CASSSFLAGRYEQYF TRBV7-2 TRBD2 NA TRBJ2-7
TGTGCCATCGGGTTAGGGGGTTACTACGAGCAGTACTTC CAIGLGGYYEQYF TRBV10-3 NA NA TRBJ2-7
TGTGCCAGCAGCTTCGGACATTACAATGAGCAGTTCTTC CASSFGHYNEQFF TRBV7-2 NA NA TRBJ2-1
TGTGCCAGTAGTCTGGGAGAAAGGGCTGCTGAAGCTTTCTTT CASSLGERAAEAFF TRBV19 NA NA TRBJ1-1
TGTGCCAGCAGTGATTCCTTAGCGGGGGGGCTTGAAGATACGCAGTATTTT CASSDSLAGGLEDTQYF TRBV6-1 TRBD2 once TRBJ2-3
TGTGCCAGCAGCTCCGGACAGGGATACACAGATACGCAGTATTTT CASSSGQGYTDTQYF TRBV7-2 TRBD1 NA TRBJ2-3
TGTGCCAGCAGCTTGAACAGGGGGTACGAGCAGTACTTC CASSLNRGYEQYF TRBV5-6 TRBD1 NA TRBJ2-7
TGTGCCAGCCGGAGGGACGGAAGATCAAAACTGTTTTTT CASRRDGRSKLFF TRBV19 NA NA TRBJ1-4
TGTGCCAGCAGAAATCGGGCCAGGGCTGGCACAGATACGCAGTATTTT CASRNRARAGTDTQYF TRBV28 NA NA TRBJ2-3
TGTGCCAGCTCACCTACGACAGGGGTGCAGCCCCAGCATTTT CASSPTTGVQPQHF TRBV18 TRBD1 NA TRBJ1-5